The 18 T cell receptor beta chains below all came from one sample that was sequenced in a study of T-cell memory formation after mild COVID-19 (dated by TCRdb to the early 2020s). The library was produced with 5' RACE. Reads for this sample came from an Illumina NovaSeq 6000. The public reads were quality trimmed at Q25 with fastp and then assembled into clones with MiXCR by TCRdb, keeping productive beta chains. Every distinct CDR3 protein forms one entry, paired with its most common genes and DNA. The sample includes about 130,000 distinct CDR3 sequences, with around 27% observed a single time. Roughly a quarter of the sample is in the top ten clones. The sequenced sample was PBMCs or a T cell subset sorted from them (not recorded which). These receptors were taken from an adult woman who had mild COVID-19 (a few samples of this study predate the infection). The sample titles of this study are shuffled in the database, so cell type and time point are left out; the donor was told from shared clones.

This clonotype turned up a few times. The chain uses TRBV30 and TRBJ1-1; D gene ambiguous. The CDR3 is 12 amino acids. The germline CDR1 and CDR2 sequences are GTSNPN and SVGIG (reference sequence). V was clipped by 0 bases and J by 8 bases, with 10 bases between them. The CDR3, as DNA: TGTGCCTGGAGTGTACGGGCCAGAGAAGCTTTCTTT. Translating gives CAWSVRAREAFF.

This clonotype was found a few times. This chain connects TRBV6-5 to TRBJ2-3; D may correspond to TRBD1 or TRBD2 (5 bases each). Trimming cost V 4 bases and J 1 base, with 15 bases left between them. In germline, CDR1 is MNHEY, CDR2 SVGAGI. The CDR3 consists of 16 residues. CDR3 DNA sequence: TGTGCCAGCAGTTCGACAGTGGCAGCGGGCACAGATACGCAGTATTTT. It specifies CASSSTVAAGTDTQYF.

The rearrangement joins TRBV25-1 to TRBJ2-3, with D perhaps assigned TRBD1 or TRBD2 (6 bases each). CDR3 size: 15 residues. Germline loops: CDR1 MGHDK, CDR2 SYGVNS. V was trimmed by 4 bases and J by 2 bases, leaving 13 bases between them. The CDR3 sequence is CASSARWGATDTQYF. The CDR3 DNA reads TGTGCCAGCAGTGCCCGTTGGGGGGCCACAGATACGCAGTATTTT.

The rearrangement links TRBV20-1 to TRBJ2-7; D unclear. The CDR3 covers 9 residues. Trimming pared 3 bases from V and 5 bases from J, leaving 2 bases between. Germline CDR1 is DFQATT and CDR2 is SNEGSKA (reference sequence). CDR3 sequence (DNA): TGCAGTGCTAGCGACGAGCAGTACTTC. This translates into CSASDEQYF.

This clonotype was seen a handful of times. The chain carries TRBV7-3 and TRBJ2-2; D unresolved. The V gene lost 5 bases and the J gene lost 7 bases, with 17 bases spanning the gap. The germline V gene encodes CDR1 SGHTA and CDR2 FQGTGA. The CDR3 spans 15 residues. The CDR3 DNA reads TGTGCCAGCAGCATAGCCCCCGTGGGGATCGGGGAGCTGTTTTTT. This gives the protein CASSIAPVGIGELFF.

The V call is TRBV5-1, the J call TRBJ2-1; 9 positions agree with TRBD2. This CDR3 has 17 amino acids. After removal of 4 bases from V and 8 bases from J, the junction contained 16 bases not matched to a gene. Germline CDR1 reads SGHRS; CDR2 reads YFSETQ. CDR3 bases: TGCGCCAGCAGCCCAGCGCGAGCGGGGGGACCTCGAGATGAGCAGTTCTTC. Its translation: CASSPARAGGPRDEQFF.

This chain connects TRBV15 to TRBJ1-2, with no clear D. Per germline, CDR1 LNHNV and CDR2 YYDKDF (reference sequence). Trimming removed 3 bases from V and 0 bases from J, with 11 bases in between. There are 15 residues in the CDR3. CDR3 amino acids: CATSRAEGANYGYTF. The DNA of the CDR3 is TGTGCCACCAGCAGGGCGGAGGGAGCTAACTATGGCTACACCTTC.

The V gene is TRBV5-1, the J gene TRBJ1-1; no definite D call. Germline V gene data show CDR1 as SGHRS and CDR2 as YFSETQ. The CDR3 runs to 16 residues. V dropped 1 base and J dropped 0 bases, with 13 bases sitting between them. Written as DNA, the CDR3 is TGCGCCAGCAGCTTGAAGAACGGGCAGCTGAACACTGAAGCTTTCTTT. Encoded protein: CASSLKNGQLNTEAFF.

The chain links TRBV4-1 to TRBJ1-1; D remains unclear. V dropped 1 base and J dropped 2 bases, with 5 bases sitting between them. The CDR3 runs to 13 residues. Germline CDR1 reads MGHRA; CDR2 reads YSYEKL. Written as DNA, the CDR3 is TGCGCCAGCAGCCAAGTCCTAAACACTGAAGCTTTCTTT. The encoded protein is CASSQVLNTEAFF.

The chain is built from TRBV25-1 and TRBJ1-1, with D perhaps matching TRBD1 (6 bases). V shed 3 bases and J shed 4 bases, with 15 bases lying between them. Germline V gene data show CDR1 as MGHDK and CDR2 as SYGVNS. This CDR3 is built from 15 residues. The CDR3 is CASSDWAGAGTEAFF. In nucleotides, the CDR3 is TGTGCCAGCAGTGATTGGGCAGGGGCAGGCACTGAAGCTTTCTTT. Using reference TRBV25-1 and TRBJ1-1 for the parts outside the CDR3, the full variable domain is EADIYQTPRYLVIGTGKKITLECSQTMGHDKMYWYQQDPGMELHLIHYSYGVNSTEKGDLSSESTVSRIRTEHFPLTLESARPSHTSQYLCASSDWAGAGTEAFFGQGTRLTVV.

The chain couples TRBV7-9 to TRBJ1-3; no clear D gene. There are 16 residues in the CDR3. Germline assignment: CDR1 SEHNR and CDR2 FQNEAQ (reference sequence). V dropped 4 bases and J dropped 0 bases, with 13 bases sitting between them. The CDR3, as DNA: TGTGCCAGCAGCTCGGGCGGGTTACTCTCTGGAAACACCATATATTTT. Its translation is CASSSGGLLSGNTIYF.

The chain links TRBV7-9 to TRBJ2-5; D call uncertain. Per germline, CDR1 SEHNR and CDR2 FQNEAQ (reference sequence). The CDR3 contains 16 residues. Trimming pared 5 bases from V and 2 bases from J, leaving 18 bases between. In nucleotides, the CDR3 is TGTGCCAGCAGCCCCCTCGAGTGGAGAGAACAAGAGACCCAGTACTTC. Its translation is CASSPLEWREQETQYF.

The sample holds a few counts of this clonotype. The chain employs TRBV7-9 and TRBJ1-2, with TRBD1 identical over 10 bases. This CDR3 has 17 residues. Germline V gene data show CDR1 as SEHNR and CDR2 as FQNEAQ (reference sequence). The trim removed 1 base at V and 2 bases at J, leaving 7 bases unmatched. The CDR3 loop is CASSLGGQGPENYGYTF. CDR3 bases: TGTGCCAGCAGCTTAGGGGGACAGGGGCCCGAAAACTATGGCTACACCTTC.

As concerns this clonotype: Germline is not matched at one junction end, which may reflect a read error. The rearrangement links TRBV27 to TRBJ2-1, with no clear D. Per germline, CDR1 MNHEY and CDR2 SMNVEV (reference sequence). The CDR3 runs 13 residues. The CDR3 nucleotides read TGTGCCAGCAGCTTATCCCGCTACAATGAGCAGTTCTTC. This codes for CASSLSRYNEQFF.

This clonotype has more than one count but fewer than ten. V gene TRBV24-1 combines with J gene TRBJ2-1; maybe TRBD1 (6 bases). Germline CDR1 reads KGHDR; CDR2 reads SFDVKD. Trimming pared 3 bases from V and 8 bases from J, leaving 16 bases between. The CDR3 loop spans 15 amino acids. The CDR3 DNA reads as TGTGCCACCAGTGATCTCTCGGACAGCACCCATGAGCAGTTCTTC. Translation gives CATSDLSDSTHEQFF.

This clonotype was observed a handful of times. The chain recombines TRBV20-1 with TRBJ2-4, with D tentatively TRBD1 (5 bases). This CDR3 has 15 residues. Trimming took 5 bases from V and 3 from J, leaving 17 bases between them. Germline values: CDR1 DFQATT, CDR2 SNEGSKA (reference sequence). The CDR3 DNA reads TGCAGTGCTGGCAGGGTTGGGGATGGCAAAAACATTCAGTACTTC. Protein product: CSAGRVGDGKNIQYF.

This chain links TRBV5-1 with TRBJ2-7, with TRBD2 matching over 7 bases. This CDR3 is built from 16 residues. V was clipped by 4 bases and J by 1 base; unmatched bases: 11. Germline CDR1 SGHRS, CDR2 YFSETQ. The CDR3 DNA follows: TGCGCCAGCAGCCCTTCGACTAGCTCACCGTCCTACGAGCAGTACTTC. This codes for CASSPSTSSPSYEQYF.

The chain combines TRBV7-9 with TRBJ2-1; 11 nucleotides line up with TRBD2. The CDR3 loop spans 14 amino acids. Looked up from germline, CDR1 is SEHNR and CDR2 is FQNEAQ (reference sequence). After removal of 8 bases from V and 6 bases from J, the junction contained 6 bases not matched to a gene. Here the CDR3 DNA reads TGTGCCAGCCATATAGCGGGAGGGCCCAATGAGCAGTTCTTC. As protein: CASHIAGGPNEQFF.